Below are 12 T cell receptor beta chains sequenced from a single sample in a study of cytomegalovirus exposure and HLA in healthy donors. The study ran its PCR with 60 Vbeta and 13 Jbeta primers. Assay used: immunoSEQ multiplex PCR; TCRdb lists only in-frame clones, some missing. The table records around 200,000 clones, approximately 84% of them present only once. Sequencing was carried out using PBMCs. These receptors were obtained from a woman in her forties or fifties in good health and CMV-seropositive.

The rearrangement uses TRBV28 and TRBJ2-7; D gene ambiguous. The CDR3 has 13 residues. The V and J ends lost 2 bases and 4 bases respectively, with 9 bases between them. Germline CDR1 reads MDHEN; CDR2 reads SYDVKM. The CDR3 is CASSLEYLYEQYF. The DNA of the CDR3 is TGTGCCAGCAGTTTAGAGTACCTATACGAGCAGTACTTC.

Points on this clone: Compared with germline, one end of the junction differs, possibly owing to a read error. This chain joins TRBV7-9 and TRBJ1-1; 9 positions agree with TRBD1. Germline-derived CDR1 and CDR2 are SEHNR and FQNEAQ (reference sequence). This CDR3 contains 14 residues. This chain's CDR3 is CASRLGTGYTEAFF. CDR3 sequence (DNA): TGTGCCAGCAGATTAGGGACAGGGTACACTGAAGCTTTCTTT.

V and J are TRBV4-2 and TRBJ1-2, with TRBD1 matching over 8 bases. Germline CDR1 LGHNA, CDR2 YNFKEQ. V lost 1 base and J lost 1; bases outside the gene matches: 8. The CDR3 contains 17 residues. In DNA, the CDR3 is TGTGCCAGCAGCCAAGTAGGACAGGGAGCTTATAACTATGGCTACACCTTC. Its translation is CASSQVGQGAYNYGYTF.

This clone was recorded a few times. The DNA of the CDR3 is TGTGCCAGCAGCTTACAACTAGTGACTAGCACAGATACGCAGTATTTT. Translating it yields CASSLQLVTSTDTQYF. The chain links TRBV7-6 to TRBJ2-3; a weak D match, TRBD2 (5 bases). CDR3 length: 16 residues. Trimming took off 2 bases at V and 0 bases at J, with 12 bases between the two ends. Germline assignment: CDR1 SGHVS and CDR2 FNYEAQ.

Points on this clone: At the DNA level, this CDR3 is encoded by other sequences in the same sample as well. The rearrangement joins TRBV2 to TRBJ2-7, with D possibly matching TRBD1 (5 bases). The V end lost 4 bases, the J end lost 0 bases, and 10 bases lay between the germline ends. Germline CDR1 is SNHLY and CDR2 is FYNNEI. This CDR3 contains 14 residues. The DNA of the CDR3 is TGTGCCAGCAGTGTTAGACAGACCTCCTACGAGCAGTACTTC. Translation: CASSVRQTSYEQYF.

CDR3 bases: TGTGCCAGTACGGAGGGGGCGGCCAAAAACATTCAGTACTTC. Its translation: CASTEGAAKNIQYF. This chain joins TRBV19 and TRBJ2-4; D may be TRBD1 (7 bases). The ends were cut back, 7 bases at V and 1 base at J, with 11 bases in the middle. CDR3 size: 14 residues. The V gene's germline CDR1 is LNHDA and CDR2 SQIVND (reference sequence).

This chain connects TRBV6-5 to TRBJ1-5, with a tentative D call TRBD1 (6 bases). Trimming removed 6 bases from V and 0 bases from J, with 12 bases in between. CDR1 MNHEY and CDR2 SVGAGI come from the germline V gene. CDR3 size: 15 residues. The CDR3 nucleotides are TGTGCCAGCAGAGCTGGACAGATTAGCAATCAGCCCCAGCATTTT. The encoded protein is CASRAGQISNQPQHF.

V gene TRBV5-1 combines with J gene TRBJ1-2, with D maybe TRBD1 (6 bases). With 0 bases removed from V and 7 bases from J, the gap between germline ends came to 16 bases. The CDR3 loop spans 15 amino acids. Germline lookup yields CDR1 SGHRS and CDR2 YFSETQ. CDR3 amino acids: CASSLGQANGVGYTF. DNA for the CDR3: TGCGCCAGCAGCTTGGGACAGGCCAATGGGGTTGGCTACACCTTC.

This chain joins TRBV7-8 and TRBJ2-7; 12 bases align to TRBD2. In germline, CDR1 is SGHVS, CDR2 FQNEAQ. This CDR3 contains 19 residues. The V and J ends lost 4 bases and 1 base, in that order; junction bases with no gene match: 14. Written as DNA, the CDR3 is TGTGCCAGCAGCTCCTTATTGACTAGCGGGGGTACCTTTTCCTACGAGCAGTACTTC. This codes for CASSSLLTSGGTFSYEQYF.

The V call is TRBV7-6, the J call TRBJ2-5; 9 bases are shared with TRBD1. Looked up from germline, CDR1 is SGHVS and CDR2 is FNYEAQ. The CDR3 length is 16 residues. The V segment lost 1 base and the J segment 2 bases; nucleotides outside the gene matches: 5. Here the CDR3 DNA reads TGTGCCAGCAGCTTAGGGTTCGGGACAGGGCAAGAGACCCAGTACTTC. Its protein is CASSLGFGTGQETQYF.

This clone was observed a few times. The V call is TRBV5-6, the J call TRBJ2-2, with D maybe TRBD2 (5 bases). Trimming pared 1 base from V and 5 bases from J, leaving 12 bases between. The V gene's germline CDR1 is SGHDT and CDR2 YYEEEE. The CDR3 contains 15 residues. The CDR3 spells CASSLIPSGTGELFF. The CDR3 DNA follows: TGTGCCAGCAGCTTGATTCCCTCGGGGACCGGGGAGCTGTTTTTT.

This clone has only a few counts. The CDR3 DNA is TGTGCCAGCAGCTTAGGTAGCGCGACTAGCACAGATACGCAGTATTTT. Translation: CASSLGSATSTDTQYF. The J gene is TRBJ2-3, the V gene TRBV7-9; a weak D match, TRBD2 (5 bases). Looked up from germline, CDR1 is SEHNR and CDR2 is FQNEAQ (reference sequence). V was trimmed by 1 base and J by 0 bases, leaving 11 bases between them. The CDR3 contains 16 residues.